Listed below are T cell receptor beta chains from one sample, sequenced in a study of persistence of HIV-infected CD4 T cells. No antigen has been identified for these receptors. Using immunoSEQ multiplex PCR, the repertoire was profiled, and TCRdb retains in-frame clones only, with some absent. Of tens of thousands of clones in the sample, about 81% were seen once. Sequenced here: CD4+ T cells sorted from PBMCs after roughly 18-hour stimulation, sampled from a patient who received antiretroviral therapy. The receptors originated from an adult woman with HIV who was CMV-seropositive. Both conserved end residues are trimmed from each CDR3.

J	V	CDR3
TRBJ1-5	TRBV7-2	ASSWRQATGNQPQH
TRBJ1-3	TRBV5-6	ASSGTDRGRSGNTIY
TRBJ2-7	TRBV27	ASSLSGSSYEQY
TRBJ2-2	TRBV18	ASSPQGASGTGELF
TRBJ2-3	TRBV14	ASSQVFGTGFPDTQY
TRBJ1-1	TRBV7-9	ASSLVALEAF
TRBJ2-7	TRBV12-3/TRBV12-4	ASSLEPGYEQY
TRBJ1-5	TRBV7-8	ASSPRGRTDQPQH
TRBJ1-1	TRBV7-9	ASSSPAGVNTEAF
TRBJ1-2	TRBV25-1	ASSKLDQTIWDGYT
TRBJ1-2	TRBV6-4	ASSDSSGANGYT
TRBJ2-3	TRBV3-1/TRBV3-2	ASSKYTGGLAASTDTQY
TRBJ1-1	TRBV10-2	ASSINGNTEAF
TRBJ2-3	TRBV3-1/TRBV3-2	ASSLDGLAGAISTDTQY
TRBJ1-3	TRBV4-3	ASSWGQSSGNTIY
TRBJ1-5	TRBV10-2	ASRGYSNQPQH
TRBJ1-2	TRBV15	ATSPRVAVVYGYT
TRBJ2-7	TRBV10-1	ASSESSEQY
TRBJ2-5	TRBV2	ASSEDQVQETQY
TRBJ1-5	TRBV29-1	SVGDRGFPQH
TRBJ2-7	TRBV6-2/TRBV6-3	ASSYLGQGRRAYEQY
TRBJ1-1	TRBV19	ASSPTTQGANTEAF
TRBJ2-6	TRBV19	ASSIDSPRQGTGANVLT
TRBJ1-6	TRBV2	ASFRGQFGNSPLH
TRBJ1-1	TRBV6-2/TRBV6-3	ASSQRQGMNTEAF
TRBJ1-1	TRBV5-1	ASSQTPVGFMNTEAF
TRBJ1-5	TRBV3-1/TRBV3-2	ASSLRGRLYSNQPQH
TRBJ1-2	TRBV3-1/TRBV3-2	ASTRNRKNYGYT
TRBJ2-7	TRBV19	ASSMGRTSGRPHEQY
TRBJ2-2	TRBV5-4	ASSLEAGELF
TRBJ2-1	TRBV21-1	ASSKVEGSSYNEQF
TRBJ2-1	TRBV5-1	ASSLGAGFDNEQF
TRBJ1-1	TRBV2	ASRWGRTTEAF
TRBJ2-3	TRBV6-5	ASSSRLADTQY
TRBJ1-2	TRBV19	ASSIRTGASLGYT
TRBJ1-1	TRBV18	ASSLKDSPNTEAF
TRBJ2-2	TRBV19	ASSSQGASGGELF
TRBJ2-3	TRBV9	ASSLRTGGVDTQY
TRBJ2-7	TRBV5-1	ASRLRQGQGTGEQY
TRBJ1-5	TRBV29-1	SVAENSNQPQH
TRBJ2-7	TRBV20-1	SARKDYEQY
TRBJ2-1	TRBV7-2	ASTRFRSSYNEQF
TRBJ1-1	TRBV6-4	ASKKEDSMNTEAF
TRBJ1-4	TRBV19	ASSLRTGVGEKLF
TRBJ2-3	TRBV6-1	ASSDQRALTDTQY
TRBJ2-5	TRBV30	AWSVGGGSQETQY
TRBJ2-1	TRBV5-6	ASSSYLAGGNEQF
TRBJ2-7	TRBV5-1	ASSPRGPTLEQY
TRBJ2-2	TRBV10-3	AIRYGLDNTGELF
TRBJ2-2	TRBV11-3	ASSSLTGELF
TRBJ2-7	TRBV9	ASSPWDGTYEQY
TRBJ1-2	TRBV28	ASSLQHHQSGGYT
TRBJ1-1	TRBV28	ASSFTGGSGTEAF
TRBJ1-1	TRBV24-1	ATSPKPYRARSFEAF
TRBJ2-2	TRBV11-3	ASSLTRGLGTGELF